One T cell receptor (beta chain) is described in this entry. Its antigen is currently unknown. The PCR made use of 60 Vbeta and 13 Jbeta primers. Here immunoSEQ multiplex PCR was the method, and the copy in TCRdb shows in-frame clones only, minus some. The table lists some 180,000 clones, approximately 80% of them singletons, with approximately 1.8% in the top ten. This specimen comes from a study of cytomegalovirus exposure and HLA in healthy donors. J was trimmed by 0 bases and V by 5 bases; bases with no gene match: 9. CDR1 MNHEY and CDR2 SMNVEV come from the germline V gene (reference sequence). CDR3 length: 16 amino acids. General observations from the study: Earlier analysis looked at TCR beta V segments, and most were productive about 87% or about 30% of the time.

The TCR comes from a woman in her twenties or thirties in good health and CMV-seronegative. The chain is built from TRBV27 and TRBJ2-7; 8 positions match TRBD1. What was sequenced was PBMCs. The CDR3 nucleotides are TGTGCCAGCAGTATGCAGACAGGGGTTCTCTCCTACGAGCAGTACTTC. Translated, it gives CASSMQTGVLSYEQYF.